These T cell receptor beta chains were read from a single sample in a study of technical replicates of blood from a few donors. TCRdb's copy holds only in-frame clones and misses some; the assay was immunoSEQ multiplex PCR. The repertoire has tens of thousands of clones, 85% to 95% of them found once; the top ten carry about 4.6%. Material for sequencing was PBMCs. The receptors stem from a human donor in good health. Some clones in this sample may be carry-over from other donors' samples. Both conserved end residues are part of each CDR3. D genes are given only for firm matches. Where a row states a size, it is once, few, many or the class of an expanded clone; other rows omit it.

J gene: TRBJ2-5; D gene: TRBD2; clone size: .; V gene: TRBV5-5; CDR3 protein: CASSFYGARTSPTELITQYF; CDR3 DNA: TGTGCCAGCAGCTTCTATGGGGCCAGGACTAGCCCTACTGAGTTGATAACCCAGTACTTC
J gene: TRBJ1-1; D gene: .; clone size: .; V gene: TRBV18; CDR3 protein: CASSPPRWYMNTEAFF; CDR3 DNA: TGTGCCAGCTCACCACCCAGATGGTACATGAACACTGAAGCTTTCTTT
J gene: TRBJ2-5; D gene: .; clone size: .; V gene: TRBV10-3; CDR3 protein: CAISDEGGLQETQYF; CDR3 DNA: TGTGCCATCTCCGATGAGGGGGGGCTTCAAGAGACCCAGTACTTC
J gene: TRBJ2-7; D gene: .; clone size: once; V gene: TRBV2; CDR3 protein: CASSPPTGVYYEQYF; CDR3 DNA: TGTGCCAGCAGCCCACCTACCGGGGTATACTACGAGCAGTACTTC
J gene: TRBJ1-5; D gene: TRBD1; clone size: .; V gene: TRBV16; CDR3 protein: CASSQSSGRGLGNQPQHF; CDR3 DNA: TGTGCCAGCAGCCAATCGTCCGGCAGGGGGCTCGGAAATCAGCCCCAGCATTTT
J gene: TRBJ1-3; D gene: TRBD1; clone size: .; V gene: TRBV5-4; CDR3 protein: CASRPSGQGRNTIYF; CDR3 DNA: TGTGCCAGCAGACCCTCGGGACAGGGACGAAACACCATATATTTT
J gene: TRBJ2-5; D gene: TRBD2; clone size: .; V gene: TRBV25-1; CDR3 protein: CASSEGLLAGTQETQYF; CDR3 DNA: TGTGCCAGCAGTGAAGGATTACTAGCGGGGACTCAAGAGACCCAGTACTTC
J gene: TRBJ2-5; D gene: TRBD2; clone size: .; V gene: TRBV11-3; CDR3 protein: CASSSGGRAGGTQYF; CDR3 DNA: TGTGCCAGCAGCTCCGGTGGGAGAGCGGGGGGGACCCAGTACTTC
J gene: TRBJ2-7; D gene: TRBD1; clone size: .; V gene: TRBV19; CDR3 protein: CASSIETGGSYEQYF; CDR3 DNA: TGTGCCAGTAGTATAGAAACAGGGGGCTCCTACGAGCAGTACTTC
J gene: TRBJ1-3; D gene: .; clone size: .; V gene: TRBV30; CDR3 protein: CAWSRPRSSGNTIYF; CDR3 DNA: TGTGCCTGGAGTCGGCCGCGGAGCTCTGGAAACACCATATATTTT
J gene: TRBJ2-3; D gene: TRBD2; clone size: .; V gene: TRBV5-1; CDR3 protein: CASSLGSSGRVDTQYF; CDR3 DNA: TGCGCCAGCAGCTTGGGCTCTAGCGGGAGGGTAGATACGCAGTATTTT
J gene: TRBJ2-7; D gene: .; clone size: .; V gene: TRBV20-1; CDR3 protein: CSAGEYEQYF; CDR3 DNA: TGCAGTGCCGGAGAGTACGAGCAGTACTTC
J gene: TRBJ2-1; D gene: TRBD1; clone size: .; V gene: TRBV11-1; CDR3 protein: CASSPTGGSYNEQFF; CDR3 DNA: TGTGCCAGCAGCCCGACAGGGGGCTCCTACAATGAGCAGTTCTTC
J gene: TRBJ2-7; D gene: TRBD2; clone size: .; V gene: TRBV6-1; CDR3 protein: CASSVIGNGGSYEQYF; CDR3 DNA: TGTGCCAGCAGTGTTATCGGGAACGGGGGGTCGTACGAGCAGTACTTC
J gene: TRBJ2-5; D gene: TRBD2; clone size: .; V gene: TRBV5-1; CDR3 protein: CASNVGGGGETQYF; CDR3 DNA: TGCGCCAGCAACGTCGGGGGGGGTGGAGAGACCCAGTACTTC
J gene: TRBJ1-4; D gene: .; clone size: .; V gene: TRBV25-1; CDR3 protein: CASRDSSSDEKLFF; CDR3 DNA: TGTGCCAGCAGAGATTCCAGCAGCGATGAAAAACTGTTTTTT
J gene: TRBJ1-2; D gene: .; clone size: once; V gene: TRBV5-1; CDR3 protein: CASSTEPGGRYGYTF; CDR3 DNA: TGCGCCAGCAGCACCGAACCGGGAGGACGGTATGGCTACACCTTC
J gene: TRBJ1-1; D gene: .; clone size: .; V gene: TRBV7-9; CDR3 protein: CASSWHETEAFF; CDR3 DNA: TGTGCCAGCAGCTGGCATGAAACTGAAGCTTTCTTT
J gene: TRBJ2-7; D gene: .; clone size: .; V gene: TRBV29-1; CDR3 protein: CSVEGGLEVHEQYF; CDR3 DNA: TGCAGCGTTGAAGGAGGTCTCGAGGTTCACGAGCAGTACTTC
J gene: TRBJ2-1; D gene: TRBD2; clone size: .; V gene: TRBV9; CDR3 protein: CASSLGTSGGANEQFF; CDR3 DNA: TGTGCCAGCAGCCTGGGGACTAGCGGGGGGGCCAATGAGCAGTTCTTC
J gene: TRBJ2-5; D gene: TRBD2; clone size: .; V gene: TRBV19; CDR3 protein: CASSIGGVQETQYF; CDR3 DNA: TGTGCCAGTAGTATCGGGGGGGTCCAAGAGACCCAGTACTTC
J gene: TRBJ1-2; D gene: .; clone size: .; V gene: TRBV10-3; CDR3 protein: CAISEVEGSNYGYTF; CDR3 DNA: TGTGCCATCAGTGAGGTGGAGGGCTCTAACTATGGCTACACCTTC
J gene: TRBJ1-2; D gene: TRBD1; clone size: .; V gene: TRBV2; CDR3 protein: CASSNGQGAPGGYTF; CDR3 DNA: TGTGCCAGCAGTAACGGACAGGGGGCGCCGGGGGGCTACACCTTC
J gene: TRBJ2-3; D gene: TRBD1; clone size: .; V gene: TRBV27; CDR3 protein: CASSSQRTGLTTDTQYF; CDR3 DNA: TGTGCCAGCAGTTCCCAGCGGACAGGGTTGACCACAGATACGCAGTATTTT
J gene: TRBJ1-2; D gene: .; clone size: .; V gene: TRBV27; CDR3 protein: CASSYRGTNYGYTF; CDR3 DNA: TGTGCCAGCAGTTACCGGGGGACTAACTATGGCTACACCTTC
J gene: TRBJ2-7; D gene: .; clone size: .; V gene: TRBV11-2; CDR3 protein: CASSPPAVSGYEQYF; CDR3 DNA: TGTGCCAGCAGCCCACCGGCGGTATCGGGATACGAGCAGTACTTC
J gene: TRBJ2-3; D gene: TRBD2; clone size: .; V gene: TRBV7-2; CDR3 protein: CASSLVLAGGTDTQYF; CDR3 DNA: TGTGCCAGCAGCTTAGTCCTAGCGGGGGGCACAGATACGCAGTATTTT
J gene: TRBJ2-2; D gene: TRBD2; clone size: .; V gene: TRBV7-8; CDR3 protein: CASSSGTSGGANTGELFF; CDR3 DNA: TGTGCCAGCAGCAGCGGGACTAGCGGGGGTGCGAACACCGGGGAGCTGTTTTTT
J gene: TRBJ2-1; D gene: TRBD2; clone size: .; V gene: TRBV28; CDR3 protein: CASSYQTSGAYNEQFF; CDR3 DNA: TGTGCCAGCAGCTACCAGACTAGCGGGGCATACAATGAGCAGTTCTTC
J gene: TRBJ2-2; D gene: TRBD2; clone size: .; V gene: TRBV18; CDR3 protein: CASSPPTSGGNTGELFF; CDR3 DNA: TGTGCCAGCTCACCACCGACTAGCGGGGGCAACACCGGGGAGCTGTTTTTT
J gene: TRBJ2-2; D gene: .; clone size: .; V gene: TRBV6-6; CDR3 protein: CASGGYGELFF; CDR3 DNA: TGTGCCAGCGGGGGCTATGGGGAGCTGTTTTTT
J gene: TRBJ1-5; D gene: TRBD1; clone size: .; V gene: TRBV6-5; CDR3 protein: CASRKHRGGLPQHF; CDR3 DNA: TGTGCCAGCAGAAAACACAGGGGCGGTTTGCCCCAGCATTTT
J gene: TRBJ2-6; D gene: .; clone size: .; V gene: TRBV15; CDR3 protein: CATSRGRREPSGANVLTF; CDR3 DNA: TGTGCCACCAGCAGAGGCCGCAGGGAACCCTCTGGGGCCAACGTCCTGACTTTC
J gene: TRBJ2-7; D gene: TRBD1; clone size: .; V gene: TRBV4-1; CDR3 protein: CASSQDSGTDYEQYF; CDR3 DNA: TGCGCCAGCAGCCAAGATAGTGGGACAGACTACGAGCAGTACTTC
J gene: TRBJ2-5; D gene: .; clone size: .; V gene: TRBV7-6; CDR3 protein: CASRPTGTRSQETQYF; CDR3 DNA: TGTGCCAGCAGACCGACCGGGACACGTAGCCAAGAGACCCAGTACTTC
J gene: TRBJ1-1; D gene: .; clone size: .; V gene: TRBV4-3; CDR3 protein: CASSQDFVAPPRAFF; CDR3 DNA: TGCGCCAGCAGCCAAGATTTTGTGGCGCCCCCCAGGGCTTTCTTT
J gene: TRBJ2-1; D gene: TRBD2; clone size: .; V gene: TRBV9; CDR3 protein: CASSMGLGGGNEQFF; CDR3 DNA: TGTGCCAGCAGCATGGGACTAGGCGGCGGCAATGAGCAGTTCTTC
J gene: TRBJ1-2; D gene: TRBD1; clone size: .; V gene: TRBV7-9; CDR3 protein: CASSPGDRGGYTF; CDR3 DNA: TGTGCCAGCAGCCCAGGGGACAGGGGAGGCTACACCTTC
J gene: TRBJ2-2; D gene: TRBD1; clone size: .; V gene: TRBV19; CDR3 protein: CASSITGTVNTGELFF; CDR3 DNA: TGTGCCAGTAGTATAACCGGGACAGTCAACACCGGGGAGCTGTTTTTT
J gene: TRBJ2-1; D gene: .; clone size: .; V gene: TRBV7-9; CDR3 protein: CASSLMGGYNEQFF; CDR3 DNA: TGTGCCAGCAGCCTTATGGGGGGTTACAATGAGCAGTTCTTC
J gene: TRBJ2-7; D gene: TRBD2; clone size: once; V gene: TRBV7-6; CDR3 protein: CASSHAGDEQYF; CDR3 DNA: TGTGCCAGCAGCCATGCGGGGGACGAGCAGTACTTC
J gene: TRBJ1-5; D gene: TRBD1; clone size: .; V gene: TRBV6-1; CDR3 protein: CASSGVRDRGISNQPQHF; CDR3 DNA: TGTGCCAGCAGTGGTGTCCGGGACAGGGGGATTAGCAATCAGCCCCAGCATTTT
J gene: TRBJ1-2; D gene: TRBD1; clone size: .; V gene: TRBV5-6; CDR3 protein: CASSLVDRDYGYTF; CDR3 DNA: TGTGCCAGCAGCTTGGTCGACAGGGACTATGGCTACACCTTC
J gene: TRBJ2-7; D gene: .; clone size: .; V gene: TRBV11-1; CDR3 protein: CASSPRANSYEQYF; CDR3 DNA: TGTGCCAGCAGCCCCAGGGCTAACTCCTACGAGCAGTACTTC
J gene: TRBJ2-2; D gene: TRBD2; clone size: .; V gene: TRBV7-2; CDR3 protein: CASSFPGLAGAGELFF; CDR3 DNA: TGTGCCAGCAGTTTCCCGGGACTAGCGGGGGCCGGGGAGCTGTTTTTT
J gene: TRBJ1-4; D gene: TRBD1; clone size: .; V gene: TRBV5-1; CDR3 protein: CASSSTGGWGEKLFF; CDR3 DNA: TGCGCCAGCAGCTCGACAGGGGGTTGGGGTGAAAAACTGTTTTTT
J gene: TRBJ1-3; D gene: TRBD1; clone size: .; V gene: TRBV6-6; CDR3 protein: CASRDSISGNTIYF; CDR3 DNA: TGTGCCAGCCGGGACAGCATCTCTGGAAACACCATATATTTT
J gene: TRBJ1-2; D gene: .; clone size: .; V gene: TRBV7-2; CDR3 protein: CASSTRTASNYGYTF; CDR3 DNA: TGTGCCAGCAGCACCCGGACAGCCTCCAACTATGGCTACACCTTC
J gene: TRBJ2-1; D gene: .; clone size: .; V gene: TRBV9; CDR3 protein: CASSVYRSNNEQFF; CDR3 DNA: TGTGCCAGCAGCGTATACAGGTCTAACAATGAGCAGTTCTTC
J gene: TRBJ2-1; D gene: .; clone size: .; V gene: TRBV19; CDR3 protein: CASSSGSLNEQFF; CDR3 DNA: TGTGCCAGTAGTTCCGGGAGCCTCAATGAGCAGTTCTTC